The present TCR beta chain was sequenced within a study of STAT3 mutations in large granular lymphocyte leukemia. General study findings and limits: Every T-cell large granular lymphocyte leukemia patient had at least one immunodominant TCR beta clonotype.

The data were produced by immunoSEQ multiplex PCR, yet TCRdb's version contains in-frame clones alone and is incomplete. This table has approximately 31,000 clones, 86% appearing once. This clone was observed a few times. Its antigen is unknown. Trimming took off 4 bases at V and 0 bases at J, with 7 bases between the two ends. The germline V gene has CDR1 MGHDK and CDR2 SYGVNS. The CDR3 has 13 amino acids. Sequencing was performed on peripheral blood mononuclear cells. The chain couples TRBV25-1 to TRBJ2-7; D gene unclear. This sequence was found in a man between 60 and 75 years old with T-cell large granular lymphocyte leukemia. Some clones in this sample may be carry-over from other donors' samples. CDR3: CASSGPASYEQYF. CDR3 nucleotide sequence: TGTGCCAGCAGTGGCCCAGCCTCCTACGAGCAGTACTTC.